What follows describes a single T cell receptor (beta chain). The data belong to a study of blood T cell repertoires in COVID-19. The data were produced by immunoSEQ multiplex PCR, yet TCRdb's version contains in-frame clones alone and is incomplete. The sample lists roughly 260,000 clones; 90% to 95% were seen once. In germline, CDR1 is KGHSH, CDR2 LQKENI. CDR3 length: 16 residues. Trimming removed 2 bases from V and 2 bases from J, with 15 bases in between. The source is a human donor in a cohort exposed to, infected with or recovered from COVID-19 (not recorded which). The donor label of this sample is uncertain. The chain employs TRBV18 and TRBJ2-5; possible D gene TRBD1, 6 bases. Material: PBMCs or T cells enriched from blood (not recorded which). In nucleotides, the CDR3 is TGTGCCAGCTCACCAAAACGAAACAGGGATCAAGAGACCCAGTACTTC. Amino acids: CASSPKRNRDQETQYF.